The 27 T cell receptor beta chains below all came from one sample that was sequenced in a study of regulatory T cells in long-lasting Graves disease. Documented time point: newly diagnosed GD, antithyroid drugs for less than 3 months. Generation of the TCR library employed RNA extracted from PBMCs. Investigators prepared the TCR beta libraries by applying iRepertoire HTBI primers and Arm-PCR of CDR3 regions. One entry per CDR3 protein results from TCRdb running MiXCR on the multiplex PCR reads. The top ten hold under 10% of the sample, which has some 500,000 distinct CDR3 sequences, roughly 14% seen once. These data were also reused for a study on T cells in Graves' hyperthyroidism and ophthalmopathy.

The sample in question was peripheral blood mononuclear cells (PBMCs), obtained at new diagnosis, from a patient treated with antithyroid drugs. The receptor source for this set is a man younger than 45 with Graves disease.

This clonotype was observed a few times. The conserved final phenylalanine or tryptophan is absent from the CDR3, which likely points to a read error. The V and J genes are TRBV25-1 and TRBJ1-1, with TRBD1 as a possible D gene (5 bases). The CDR3 totals 13 residues. Trimming cost V 3 bases and J 2 bases, with 7 bases left between them. Germline V gene lookup returns CDR1 MGHDK and CDR2 SYGVNS. The DNA of the CDR3 is TGTGCCAGCAGTGATGGGGGAAACACTGAAGCTTTCCTT. Its translation is CASSDGGNTEAFL.

The rearrangement uses TRBV9 and TRBJ2-2; TRBD2 matches at 8 bases. Germline V gene data show CDR1 as SGDLS and CDR2 as YYNGEE. V lost 4 bases and J lost 2; bases outside the gene matches: 7. The CDR3 spans 16 residues. In nucleotides, the CDR3 is TGTGCCAGCAGCCCCAGTAGCGGGACAAACACCGGGGAGCTGTTTTTT. Amino acid sequence: CASSPSSGTNTGELFF.

This chain connects TRBV4-1 to TRBJ2-1, with D possibly matching TRBD2 (5 bases). Germline CDR1 is MGHRA and CDR2 is YSYEKL. The V gene lost 4 bases and the J gene lost 5 bases, with 15 bases spanning the gap. CDR3 size: 15 residues. The CDR3 sequence: CASSPTEAENNEQFF. The DNA of the CDR3 is TGCGCCAGCAGCCCTACGGAGGCAGAAAACAATGAGCAGTTCTTC.

This clonotype was observed many times. V and J are TRBV29-1 and TRBJ2-7, with D perhaps given as TRBD1 or TRBD2 (5 bases each). Germline CDR1 SQVTM, CDR2 ANQGSEA. The length of the CDR3 is 13 residues. The V end lost 6 bases, the J end lost 0 bases, and 12 bases lay between the germline ends. CDR3 in amino acids: CSVKTGRSYEQYF. CDR3 in DNA: TGCAGCGTCAAGACGGGACGCTCCTACGAGCAGTACTTC.

This clonotype came up many times. The chain carries TRBV12-3 or TRBV12-4 and TRBJ2-2, with D hard to call. V was shortened by 4 bases and J by 2 bases, with 11 bases between the two germline ends. CDR3 length equals 15 residues. The CDR3, as DNA: TGTGCCAGCAGTTACTCAGGACCTAACACCGGGGAGCTGTTTTTT. The encoded protein is CASSYSGPNTGELFF.

This clonotype was observed at least ten times. The chain joins TRBV12-5 to TRBJ2-1, with D maybe TRBD2 (8 bases). The CDR3 consists of 16 residues. V lost 5 bases and J lost 2, with 16 bases in between. CDR1 and CDR2 from the germline V gene are LGHNT and FRNRAP. In DNA form, the CDR3 reads TGTGCTAGTGGTCCGGGGGGGGGACAGACCTACAATGAGCAGTTCTTC. Residues: CASGPGGGQTYNEQFF.

This clonotype was seen ten or more times. CDR3 in amino acids: CSAARTERNQPQHF. The CDR3 bases are TGCAGCGCCGCCCGGACGGAACGCAATCAGCCCCAGCATTTT. The chain has TRBV29-1 and TRBJ1-5, with D hard to call. CDR1 and CDR2 (germline): SQVTM, ANQGSEA. The CDR3 sequence is 14 residues long. Trimming left V 7 bases short and J 2 bases short, with 15 bases between.

The DNA of the CDR3 is TGTGCCAGCAGCTCAGAGACTAGCGGGAGGAGTGAATTTTTCGATGAGCAGTTCTTC. This gives the protein CASSSETSGRSEFFDEQFF. The chain joins TRBV7-9 to TRBJ2-1; 13 nucleotides match TRBD2. Trimming removed 4 bases from V and 8 bases from J; junction bases left unmatched: 17. The CDR3 has 19 residues. The germline CDR1 and CDR2 sequences are SEHNR and FQNEAQ (reference sequence).

This clonotype was detected ten times or more. The rearrangement joins TRBV28 to TRBJ2-7, with 7 nucleotides matching TRBD1. This CDR3 region has 15 residues. V gave up 10 bases and J gave up 2 bases; unmatched junction bases: 14. Germline CDR1 reads MDHEN; CDR2 reads SYDVKM. This CDR3 reads CATKDRQGRTYEQYF. The DNA for the CDR3 is TGTGCCACCAAAGACAGACAGGGACGAACCTACGAGCAGTACTTC.

J is TRBJ2-2 and V is TRBV6-2 or TRBV6-3; D not resolved. CDR1 is MNHEY, CDR2 SVGEGT, per germline. V was trimmed by 6 bases and J by 4 bases, leaving 12 bases between them. The CDR3 sequence is 14 residues long. The CDR3 is CASSRLSSTGELFF. The CDR3 nucleotides are TGTGCCAGCAGCCGACTTTCTAGCACCGGGGAGCTGTTTTTT.

This clonotype was recorded many times. This sequence joins TRBV20-1 and TRBJ2-3; D gene uncertain. The V gene's germline CDR1 is DFQATT and CDR2 SNEGSKA (reference sequence). V lost 0 bases to trimming and J lost 3 bases, with 4 bases between them. The CDR3 is 12 amino acids. The CDR3 is CSAREDTDTQYF. Written as DNA, the CDR3 is TGCAGTGCTAGAGAAGATACAGATACGCAGTATTTT.

The table lists this clonotype with many counts. This chain uses TRBV27 with TRBJ2-5; no definite D call. This CDR3 has 13 amino acids. Germline V gives CDR1 MNHEY, CDR2 SMNVEV (reference sequence). The germline V and J ends were trimmed by 5 bases and 3 bases, with 10 bases remaining between them. CDR3 DNA: TGTGCCAGCAGTCCCGAATTAGAAGAGACCCAGTACTTC. Residues: CASSPELEETQYF.

The chain employs TRBV9 and TRBJ2-2, with no clear D. CDR1 SGDLS and CDR2 YYNGEE come from the germline V gene. V was cut by 0 bases and J by 1 base, with 10 bases left in between. CDR3 length equals 16 residues. The CDR3 is CASSVELRRNTGELFF. Written as DNA, the CDR3 is TGTGCCAGCAGCGTAGAGTTGCGGAGGAACACCGGGGAGCTGTTTTTT.

V is TRBV7-9 and J is TRBJ1-1; D is uncertain. The germline V gene encodes CDR1 SEHNR and CDR2 FQNEAQ (reference sequence). V lost 5 bases, J lost 6 bases, and 13 bases lay in between. The CDR3 consists of 13 residues. The CDR3 is CASSRGGVAEAFF. The CDR3 nucleotides are TGTGCCAGCAGCCGGGGTGGGGTCGCTGAAGCTTTCTTT.

In this sample, this clonotype turned up many times. The chain joins TRBV10-2 to TRBJ2-1; D uncertain. This CDR3 contains 12 residues. Germline CDR1 WSHSY, CDR2 SAAADI. V was shortened by 3 bases and J by 5 bases, with 5 bases between the two germline ends. CDR3 in amino acids: CASSDNDNEQFF. The DNA of the CDR3 is TGCGCCAGCAGTGACAACGACAATGAGCAGTTCTTC.

This chain joins TRBV19 and TRBJ1-1; no clear D gene. Between the trimmed V and J ends, which lost 7 bases and 0 bases, there was a span of 15 bases. CDR1 and CDR2 (germline): LNHDA, SQIVND (reference sequence). The CDR3 covers 15 residues. CDR3 sequence reads: CASTSGIPVNTEAFF. For the CDR3, the DNA is TGTGCCAGTACATCAGGAATCCCCGTGAACACTGAAGCTTTCTTT.

This clonotype was recorded at least ten times. V is TRBV20-1 and J is TRBJ1-1; 8 positions match TRBD1. CDR1 and CDR2 from the germline V gene are DFQATT and SNEGSKA (reference sequence). The CDR3 totals 13 residues. After removal of 3 bases from V and 1 base from J, the junction contained 1 base not matched to a gene. The DNA for the CDR3 is TGCAGTGCTAGGGGACAGGAGAACACTGAAGCTTTCTTT. It translates to CSARGQENTEAFF.

A remark on this clonotype: The likely explanation is a read error, given a far larger clone one base away. The rearrangement links TRBV11-2 to TRBJ2-1; D gene ambiguous. The CDR3 loop spans 16 amino acids. CDR1 is SGHAT and CDR2 is FQNNGV in the germline V gene. CDR3 nucleotides: TGTGCCAGCAGCCCTCAGGCCTCTAACTCCTGCAATGAGCAGTTCTTC. Encoded protein: CASSPQASNSCNEQFF.

This clonotype was seen many times. The V and J genes are TRBV10-3 and TRBJ2-1, with D uncertain. Trimming took off 3 bases at V and 0 bases at J, with 9 bases between the two ends. Germline lookup yields CDR1 ENHRY and CDR2 SYGVKD. This CDR3 is built from 15 residues. The CDR3: CAISDDGRSYNEQFF. The DNA for the CDR3 is TGTGCCATCAGTGATGACGGTCGCTCCTACAATGAGCAGTTCTTC.

The chain recombines TRBV7-6 with TRBJ2-1; TRBD2 is a possible D gene (6 bases). Per germline, CDR1 SGHVS and CDR2 FNYEAQ. The CDR3 has 15 residues. Trimming removed 5 bases from V and 0 bases from J, with 11 bases in between. The CDR3 here is CASSPGLDSYNEQFF. The CDR3 DNA follows: TGTGCCAGCAGCCCGGGACTGGACTCCTACAATGAGCAGTTCTTC. The variable domain in full, completed from reference TRBV7-6 and TRBJ2-1, reads GAGVSQSPRYKVTKRGQDVALRCDPISGHVSLYWYRQALGQGPEFLTYFNYEAQQDKSGLPNDRFSAERPEGSISTLTIQRTEQRDSAMYRCASSPGLDSYNEQFFGPGTRLTVL.

This clonotype has at least ten counts. V usage is TRBV20-1 and J usage is TRBJ2-7; no clear D. Germline CDR1 DFQATT, CDR2 SNEGSKA (reference sequence). The germline V and J ends were trimmed by 1 base and 5 bases, with 12 bases remaining between them. The CDR3 has 13 amino acids. The CDR3 DNA sequence: TGCAGTGCTAGAGGCGCGAACGACCACGAGCAGTACTTC. Translation: CSARGANDHEQYF.

This clonotype was seen repeatedly, ten times or more. V is TRBV7-2 and J is TRBJ2-2; a weak D match, TRBD1 (6 bases). The CDR3 runs to 15 residues. V was trimmed by 5 bases and J by 2 bases, leaving 12 bases between them. Germline assignment: CDR1 SGHTA and CDR2 FQGNSA. CDR3 loop: CASSMDRINTGELFF. CDR3 bases: TGTGCCAGCAGCATGGACAGAATAAACACCGGGGAGCTGTTTTTT.

This chain joins TRBV6-2 or TRBV6-3 and TRBJ2-1, with 10 bases fitting TRBD2. Germline loops: CDR1 MNHEY, CDR2 SVGEGT. This CDR3 is built from 16 residues. The V and J ends lost 5 bases and 7 bases, in that order; junction bases with no gene match: 11. CDR3: CASSESLAGARNEQFF. Here the CDR3 DNA reads TGTGCCAGCAGTGAAAGTCTAGCGGGAGCGAGGAATGAGCAGTTCTTC.

This clonotype appeared many times. The chain couples TRBV24-1 to TRBJ2-3; D uncertain. The germline CDR1 and CDR2 sequences are KGHDR and SFDVKD. The germline V and J ends were trimmed by 1 base and 0 bases, with 4 bases remaining between them. CDR3 length: 14 residues. The CDR3 sequence is CATSDFASTDTQYF. CDR3 nucleotide sequence: TGTGCCACCAGTGATTTCGCTAGCACAGATACGCAGTATTTT.

This clonotype has a count of ten or more. This rearrangement joins TRBV6-1 to TRBJ2-5; D is unresolved. The CDR3 is made up of 13 amino acids. V lost 1 base, J lost 7 bases, and 10 bases lay in between. Germline-derived CDR1 and CDR2 are MNHNS and SASEGT. CDR3 in amino acids: CASSEDRVGTQYF. The CDR3 DNA reads TGTGCCAGCAGTGAAGATAGGGTTGGGACCCAGTACTTC.

This clonotype was seen more than once but under ten times. This sequence joins TRBV20-1 and TRBJ2-1, with 11 bases identical to TRBD2. The germline V gene has CDR1 DFQATT and CDR2 SNEGSKA (reference sequence). The ends lost 3 bases at V and 5 bases at J; junction bases unmatched: 9. The CDR3 consists of 16 residues. CDR3 nucleotide sequence: TGCAGTGCTAGGTCTTCTAGCGGGAGGAAACACAATGAGCAGTTCTTC. It specifies CSARSSSGRKHNEQFF.

For this clonotype: A read error is likely here: a far larger clone is one base away. This chain links TRBV10-1 with TRBJ2-5; tentative D call: TRBD2 (5 bases). The closer fit of TRBJ2-1 to the DNA end suggests the J call may be wrong. Per germline, CDR1 WNHNN and CDR2 SYGVQD (reference sequence). The CDR3 is made up of 13 amino acids. CDR3 region: CASRIALDHEQFF. The CDR3 region has the DNA TGCGCCAGCAGGATAGCGCTAGACCATGAGCAGTTCTTC.